This T cell receptor beta chain emerged from a study of blood T cells in healthy people across ages. Study in general: Per every two T cells, about one barcoded beta molecule was captured by template switching. Study results and caveats: Investigators viewed diversity estimates from one million T cells as underestimates, the study reported.

This clonotype was detected only a few times. Antigen: not known. Trimming stripped 7 bases from V and 2 bases from J, with 9 bases between. The CDR3 sequence is 12 residues long. Germline V gives CDR1 SNHLY, CDR2 FYNNEI. There were at least 5.5 micrograms of total RNA extracted from every sample. It was with a sample-barcoded 5' primer and a J-beta primer mix that a second PCR of about 6 to 12 cycles was run. TCRdb processed the 5' RACE reads anew with MiXCR; each CDR3 protein has one entry. The sample contains about 1.1 million distinct CDR3 sequences, more than 30% of which appear only once. The receptor was isolated from a man aged 18 to 35 in good health. The sample consisted of blood. The chain has TRBV2 and TRBJ2-7, with D perhaps matching TRBD1 (5 bases). CDR3 coding DNA: TGTGCCAGCAAAGAGGACACCTACGAGCAGTACTTC. Translated, it gives CASKEDTYEQYF.